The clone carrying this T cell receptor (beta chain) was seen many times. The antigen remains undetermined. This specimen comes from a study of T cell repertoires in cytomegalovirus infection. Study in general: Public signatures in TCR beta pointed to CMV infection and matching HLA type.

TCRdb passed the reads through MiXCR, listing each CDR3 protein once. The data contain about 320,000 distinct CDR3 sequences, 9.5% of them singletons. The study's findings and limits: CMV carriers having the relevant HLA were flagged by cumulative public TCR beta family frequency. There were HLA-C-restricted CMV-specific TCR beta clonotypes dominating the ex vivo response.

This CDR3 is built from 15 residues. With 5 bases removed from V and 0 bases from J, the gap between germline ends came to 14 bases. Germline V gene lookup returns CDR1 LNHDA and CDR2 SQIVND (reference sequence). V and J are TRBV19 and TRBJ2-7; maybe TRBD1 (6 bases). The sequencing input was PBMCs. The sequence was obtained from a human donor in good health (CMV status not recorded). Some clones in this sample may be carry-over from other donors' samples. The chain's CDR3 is CASSVSGTTSYEQYF. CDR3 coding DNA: TGTGCCAGTAGTGTCTCCGGGACAACCTCCTACGAGCAGTACTTC.